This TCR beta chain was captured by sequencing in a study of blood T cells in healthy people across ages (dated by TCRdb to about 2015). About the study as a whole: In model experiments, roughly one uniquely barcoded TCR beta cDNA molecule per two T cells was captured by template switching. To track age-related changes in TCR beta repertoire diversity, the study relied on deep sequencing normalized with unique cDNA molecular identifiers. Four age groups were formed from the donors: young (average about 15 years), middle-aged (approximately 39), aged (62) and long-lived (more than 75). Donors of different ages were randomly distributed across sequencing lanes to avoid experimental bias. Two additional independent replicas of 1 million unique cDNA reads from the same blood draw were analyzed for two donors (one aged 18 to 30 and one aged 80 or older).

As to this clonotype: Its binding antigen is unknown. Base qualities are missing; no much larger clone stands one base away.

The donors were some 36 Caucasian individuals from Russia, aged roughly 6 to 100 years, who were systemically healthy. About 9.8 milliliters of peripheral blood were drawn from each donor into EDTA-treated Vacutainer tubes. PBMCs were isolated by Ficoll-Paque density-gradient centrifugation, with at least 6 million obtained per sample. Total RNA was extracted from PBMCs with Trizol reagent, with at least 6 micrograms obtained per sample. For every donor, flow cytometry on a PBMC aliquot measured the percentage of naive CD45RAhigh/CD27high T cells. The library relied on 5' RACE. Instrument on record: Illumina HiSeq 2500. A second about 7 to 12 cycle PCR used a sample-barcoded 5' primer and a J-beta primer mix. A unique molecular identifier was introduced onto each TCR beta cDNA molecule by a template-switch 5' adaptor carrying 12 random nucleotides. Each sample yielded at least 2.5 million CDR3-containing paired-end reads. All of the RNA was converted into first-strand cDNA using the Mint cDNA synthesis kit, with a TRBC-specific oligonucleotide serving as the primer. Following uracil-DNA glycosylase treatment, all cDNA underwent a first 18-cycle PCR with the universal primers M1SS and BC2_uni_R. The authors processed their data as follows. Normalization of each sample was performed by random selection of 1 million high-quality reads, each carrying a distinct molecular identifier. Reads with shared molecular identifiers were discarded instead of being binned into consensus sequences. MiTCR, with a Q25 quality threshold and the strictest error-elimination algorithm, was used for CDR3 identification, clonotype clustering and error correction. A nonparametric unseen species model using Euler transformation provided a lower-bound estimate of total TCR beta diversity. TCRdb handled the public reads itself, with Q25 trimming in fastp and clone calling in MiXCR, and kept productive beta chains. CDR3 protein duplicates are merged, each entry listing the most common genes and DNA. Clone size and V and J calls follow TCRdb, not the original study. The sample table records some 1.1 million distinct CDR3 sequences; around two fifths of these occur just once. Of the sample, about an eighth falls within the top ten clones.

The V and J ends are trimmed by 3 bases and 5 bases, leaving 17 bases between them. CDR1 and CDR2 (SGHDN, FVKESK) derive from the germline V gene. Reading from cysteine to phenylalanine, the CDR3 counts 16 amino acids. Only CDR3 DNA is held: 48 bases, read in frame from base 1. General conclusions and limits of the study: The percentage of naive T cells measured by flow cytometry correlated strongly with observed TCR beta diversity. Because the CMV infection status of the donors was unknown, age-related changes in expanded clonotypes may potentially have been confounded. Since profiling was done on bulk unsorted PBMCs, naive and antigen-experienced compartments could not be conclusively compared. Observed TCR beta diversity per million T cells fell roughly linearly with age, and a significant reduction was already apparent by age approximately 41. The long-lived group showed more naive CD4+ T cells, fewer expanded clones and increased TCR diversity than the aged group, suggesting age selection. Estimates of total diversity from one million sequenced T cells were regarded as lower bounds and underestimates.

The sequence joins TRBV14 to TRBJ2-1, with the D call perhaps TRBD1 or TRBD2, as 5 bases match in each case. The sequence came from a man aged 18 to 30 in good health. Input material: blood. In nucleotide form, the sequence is TGTGCCAGCAGCCACGGGGCTCTCACCACACACAATGAGCAGTTCTTC. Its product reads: CASSHGALTTHNEQFF.